Listed below are T cell receptor beta chains from one sample, sequenced in a study of blood T cell repertoires in COVID-19. Only in-frame clones appear in the TCRdb table, and some are missing; sequencing was by immunoSEQ multiplex PCR. The sample lists over 200,000 clones; 86% were seen once. The sample was peripheral blood. All receptors come from a man aged 50-59 years with COVID-19, enrolled during active disease. Each CDR3 is given with its conserved first and last residue. The order of the fields is clone size, J gene, D gene, V gene, CDR3 DNA, CDR3 protein. A D gene is named only where the DNA matches it firmly. Size values are once, few and many counts, or a class for expanded clones, and some rows have none.

clone_size: .; j_call: TRBJ2-7; d_call: .; v_call: TRBV18; cdr3_nt: TGTGCCAGCTCACCACAGGAGACAGTGTTTTTTTTGGGCTCCTACGAGCAGTACTTC; cdr3_aa: CASSPQETVFFLGSYEQYF
clone_size: few; j_call: TRBJ2-7; d_call: TRBD1; v_call: TRBV5-1; cdr3_nt: TGCGCCAGCAGCCAGAAAGACAGGGGGTCCCCCTACGAGCAGTACTTC; cdr3_aa: CASSQKDRGSPYEQYF
clone_size: .; j_call: TRBJ2-4; d_call: TRBD1; v_call: TRBV7-9; cdr3_nt: TGTGCCAGCAGCTCATACCGGGACAGAAAAAACATTCAGTACTTC; cdr3_aa: CASSSYRDRKNIQYF
clone_size: .; j_call: TRBJ1-4; d_call: .; v_call: TRBV28; cdr3_nt: TGTGCCAGCAGTATTACAACTAATGAAAAACTGTTTTTT; cdr3_aa: CASSITTNEKLFF
clone_size: .; j_call: TRBJ1-3; d_call: .; v_call: TRBV4-3; cdr3_nt: TGCGCCAGCAGCCAAGAGCTCAGGGGTGGAAACACCATATATTTT; cdr3_aa: CASSQELRGGNTIYF
clone_size: .; j_call: TRBJ2-2; d_call: .; v_call: TRBV2; cdr3_nt: TGTGCCAGCAGTGGAGTACGCGGCACCGGGGAGCTGTTTTTT; cdr3_aa: CASSGVRGTGELFF
clone_size: .; j_call: TRBJ2-1; d_call: TRBD2; v_call: TRBV5-5; cdr3_nt: TGTGCCAGCAGCTTGGCCGCGGGAGCGTCCTACAATGAGCAGTTCTTC; cdr3_aa: CASSLAAGASYNEQFF
clone_size: .; j_call: TRBJ2-5; d_call: TRBD1; v_call: TRBV28; cdr3_nt: TGTGCCAGCAGTAGGGGACAGGGGATGGAGACCCAGTACTTC; cdr3_aa: CASSRGQGMETQYF
clone_size: few; j_call: TRBJ1-2; d_call: TRBD1; v_call: TRBV19; cdr3_nt: TGTGCCAGTAGTTCTCGGACAGGGGCGGTCGCTGGCTACACCTTC; cdr3_aa: CASSSRTGAVAGYTF
clone_size: .; j_call: TRBJ2-2; d_call: TRBD1; v_call: TRBV5-8; cdr3_nt: TGTGCCAGCAGCTCAGGGACAGGGGATATTCTTGCCGGGGAGCTGTTTTTT; cdr3_aa: CASSSGTGDILAGELFF
clone_size: .; j_call: TRBJ1-4; d_call: TRBD1; v_call: TRBV9; cdr3_nt: TGTGCCAGCAGCACCCGACAGGGCACTAATGAAAAACTGTTTTTT; cdr3_aa: CASSTRQGTNEKLFF
clone_size: .; j_call: TRBJ2-3; d_call: .; v_call: TRBV5-1; cdr3_nt: TGCGCCAGCAGCCCTGGATTGGGGGAGGCAGATACGCAGTATTTT; cdr3_aa: CASSPGLGEADTQYF
clone_size: .; j_call: TRBJ2-7; d_call: TRBD1; v_call: TRBV6-5; cdr3_nt: TGTGCCAGCAGCGGGGGACAGGCTCTCTCCTACGAGCAGTACTTC; cdr3_aa: CASSGGQALSYEQYF
clone_size: .; j_call: TRBJ2-3; d_call: TRBD2; v_call: TRBV5-1; cdr3_nt: TGCGCCAGCAGCTCGGGTGGGGTAGCGGGAGCTCCCTGGGCGGATACGCAGTATTTT; cdr3_aa: CASSSGGVAGAPWADTQYF
clone_size: .; j_call: TRBJ1-5; d_call: TRBD1; v_call: TRBV30; cdr3_nt: TGTGCCTGGAGTGTACAAGGGACAGGGGGTTTTCAGCCCCAGCATTTT; cdr3_aa: CAWSVQGTGGFQPQHF
clone_size: .; j_call: TRBJ1-6; d_call: .; v_call: TRBV3-1/TRBV3-2; cdr3_nt: TGTGCCAGCAGCCAAGATATCGGTGGGACATCTTCCGGTCGGAATTCACCCCTCCACTTT; cdr3_aa: CASSQDIGGTSSGRNSPLHF
clone_size: once; j_call: TRBJ2-5; d_call: .; v_call: TRBV7-7; cdr3_nt: TGTGCCAGCAGCTTAGGCTTGGCGGGGGCGGGGGAGACCCAGTACTTC; cdr3_aa: CASSLGLAGAGETQYF
clone_size: .; j_call: TRBJ2-3; d_call: .; v_call: TRBV6-5; cdr3_nt: TGTGCCACCGACCTAGTTGGCGATACGCAGTATTTT; cdr3_aa: CATDLVGDTQYF
clone_size: few; j_call: TRBJ2-7; d_call: .; v_call: TRBV11-2; cdr3_nt: TGTGCCAGCAGCTTAAAATTAGTGACAGGCCTACCTGAGGAGCAGTACTTC; cdr3_aa: CASSLKLVTGLPEEQYF
clone_size: .; j_call: TRBJ1-4; d_call: TRBD1; v_call: TRBV5-4; cdr3_nt: TGTGCCAGCAGATTACAGGGGAAAGATGAAAAACTGTTTTTT; cdr3_aa: CASRLQGKDEKLFF
clone_size: .; j_call: TRBJ1-5; d_call: .; v_call: TRBV24-1; cdr3_nt: TGTGCCACCAGTGATGGGGGGTCGGGTCAGCCCCAGCATTTT; cdr3_aa: CATSDGGSGQPQHF
clone_size: once; j_call: TRBJ1-5; d_call: .; v_call: TRBV14; cdr3_nt: TGTGCCAGCAGCCAAGGAGGTTCTCAGCCCCAGCATTTT; cdr3_aa: CASSQGGSQPQHF
clone_size: few; j_call: TRBJ1-2; d_call: .; v_call: TRBV7-9; cdr3_nt: TGTGCCAGCAGCACCCCGACAGCGAACTATGGCTACACCTTC; cdr3_aa: CASSTPTANYGYTF